Each of the 23 T cell receptor beta chains below was sequenced from the same sample in a study of T cells in Graves' hyperthyroidism and ophthalmopathy. Template material for amplifying TCR beta CDR3 regions consisted of RNA transcripts. An initial round of RT-PCR targeting the TCR CDR3 relied on the HTBI primer set. TCRdb recomputed calls from the multiplex PCR reads with MiXCR, one row per CDR3 protein. The sample consists of about 640,000 distinct CDR3 sequences, 20% of them appearing once. The sequenced material came from blood. These receptor sequences come from a man aged 25-40 years with Graves' ophthalmopathy.

This clonotype showed up just a few times. This sequence joins TRBV9 and TRBJ2-5; 7 bases are a match to TRBD2. Germline V gene sequence: CDR1 SGDLS, CDR2 YYNGEE. CDR3 length: 14 residues. V gave up 4 bases and J gave up 4 bases; unmatched junction bases: 7. The CDR3 region has the DNA TGTGCCAGCAGCCCAGGACTAGAGAGAGAGACCCAGTACTTC. Encoded protein: CASSPGLERETQYF.

This clonotype came up many times. V usage is TRBV12-3 or TRBV12-4 and J usage is TRBJ1-5; D gene unclear. V gave up 2 bases and J gave up 3 bases, with 5 bases separating them. The CDR3 runs 13 residues. For the CDR3, the DNA is TGTGCCAGCAGTTTACGGAACAATCAGCCCCAGCATTTT. This sequence encodes CASSLRNNQPQHF.

This clonotype appeared a few times. The chain employs TRBV7-8 and TRBJ1-4; a weak D match, TRBD1 (5 bases). Trimming left V 5 bases short and J 4 bases short, with 14 bases between. The CDR3 totals 15 residues. Germline V lookup: CDR1 SGHVS, CDR2 FQNEAQ. The CDR3 sequence: CASSANQGGNEKLFF. The CDR3 nucleotides read TGTGCCAGCAGCGCGAATCAGGGCGGTAATGAAAAACTGTTTTTT.

This clonotype was counted only a few times. This chain uses TRBV28 with TRBJ2-1, with D possibly being TRBD1 (6 bases). Germline V CDR1 and CDR2: MDHEN, SYDVKM. V dropped 7 bases and J dropped 10 bases, with 14 bases sitting between them. The CDR3 totals 12 residues. CDR3 amino acids: CASISSGTEQFF. The CDR3 DNA reads TGTGCCAGCATCTCATCCGGGACAGAGCAGTTCTTC.

The gene calls are TRBV28 and TRBJ2-3; the D gene is possibly TRBD2 (6 bases). Germline CDR1 reads MDHEN; CDR2 reads SYDVKM. V was pared by 6 bases and J by 4 bases, with 17 bases between. The CDR3 runs 15 residues. The CDR3 loop reads CASSLLGGGSDTQYF. CDR3 nucleotides: TGTGCCAGCAGCCTGCTGGGGGGAGGTTCAGATACGCAGTATTTT.

This clonotype has a handful of counts. The genes are TRBV20-1 and TRBJ2-1; 10 bases line up with TRBD1. Germline lookup yields CDR1 DFQATT and CDR2 SNEGSKA (reference sequence). This CDR3 has 16 residues. Trimming at V came to 5 bases and at J to 2 bases, leaving 9 bases not matched to a gene. The CDR3 here is CSAGGKGTGAYNEQFF. The CDR3 DNA is TGCAGTGCTGGGGGTAAAGGGACAGGGGCCTACAATGAGCAGTTCTTC.

This clonotype was counted ten times or more. The rearrangement uses TRBV5-1 and TRBJ1-1; D is unresolved. Trimming took off 0 bases at V and 5 bases at J, with 11 bases between the two ends. CDR3 length equals 14 residues. CDR1 and CDR2 from the germline V gene are SGHRS and YFSETQ. CDR3 loop: CASSLDEARTEAFF. The CDR3 DNA reads TGCGCCAGCAGCTTGGACGAGGCGAGAACTGAAGCTTTCTTT.

This chain joins TRBV6-1 and TRBJ1-5, with 10 bases that match TRBD1. The germline V gene encodes CDR1 MNHNS and CDR2 SASEGT. V shed 6 bases, J shed 4 bases, and the junction held 6 bases outside the gene matches. This CDR3 comprises 15 residues. CDR3 coding DNA: TGTGCCAGCAGGGTGGGACAGGGGACGAATCAGCCCCAGCATTTT. It yields the protein CASRVGQGTNQPQHF.

The rearrangement uses TRBV24-1 and TRBJ2-5; TRBD2 aligns across 7 bases. This CDR3 spans 15 amino acids. J gave up 2 bases and V 0 bases, and 2 bases lay outside the gene matches. Germline V gene sequence: CDR1 KGHDR, CDR2 SFDVKD. This CDR3 reads CATSDLGGSQETQYF. For the CDR3, the DNA is TGTGCCACCAGTGATTTGGGCGGGAGTCAAGAGACCCAGTACTTC.

With regard to this clonotype: Since a much larger clone is just one base distant, this may be a read error. V is TRBV10-1 and J is TRBJ2-7; no firm D call. The CDR3 is made up of 15 amino acids. Germline V gives CDR1 WNHNN, CDR2 SYGVQD (reference sequence). The V gene lost 2 bases and the J gene lost 3 bases, with 14 bases spanning the gap. The CDR3 spells CASSEGVDGDYEQYF. DNA of the CDR3: TGCGCCAGCAGTGAGGGGGTGGACGGAGACTACGAGCAGTACTTC.

The sample holds a few counts of this clonotype. The chain is built from TRBV3-1 and TRBJ2-7; 13 positions match TRBD2. Germline CDR1 is LGHDT and CDR2 is YNNKEL (reference sequence). V lost 1 base and J lost 3; bases outside the gene matches: 3. The CDR3 sequence is 16 residues long. The CDR3 here is CASSQGGTSGIYEQYF. The DNA of the CDR3 is TGTGCCAGCAGCCAAGGCGGGACTAGCGGGATCTACGAGCAGTACTTC.

This clonotype was counted between two and nine times. The rearrangement links TRBV5-1 to TRBJ1-2; 12 bases agree with TRBD1. V dropped 4 bases and J dropped 8; count of bases not matched to a gene: 9. Per germline, CDR1 SGHRS and CDR2 YFSETQ. CDR3 length equals 15 residues. This chain's CDR3 is CASSPRPGQGAGYTF. CDR3 nucleotide sequence: TGCGCCAGCAGCCCTAGACCGGGACAGGGGGCAGGCTACACCTTC.

The chain's CDR3 is CASSFQGLVIQYF. The CDR3 DNA reads as TGTGCCAGCAGCTTTCAAGGGCTGGTCATTCAGTACTTC. The genes are TRBV11-2 and TRBJ2-4; no definite D call. Germline CDR1 is SGHAT and CDR2 is FQNNGV. With 3 bases removed from V and 9 bases from J, the gap between germline ends came to 12 bases. This CDR3 is 13 amino acids long. The full variable domain, its missing parts supplied by reference TRBV11-2 and TRBJ2-4, is EAGVAQSPRYKIIEKRQSVAFWCNPISGHATLYWYQQILGQGPKLLIQFQNNGVVDDSQLPKDRFSAERLKGVDSTLKIQPAKLEDSAVYLCASSFQGLVIQYFGAGTRLSVL.

This clonotype was found a few times. The chain is built from TRBV11-2 and TRBJ2-7, with TRBD2 as a possible D gene (5 bases). Germline V gene data show CDR1 as SGHAT and CDR2 as FQNNGV. The CDR3 loop spans 17 amino acids. Trimming left V 2 bases short and J 0 bases short, with 17 bases between. The CDR3, as DNA: TGTGCCAGCAGCTTACTCTCGGGGAACCCAAGCTCCTACGAGCAGTACTTC. This translates into CASSLLSGNPSSYEQYF.

Turning to this clonotype: The germline gene is not matched at one end of the junction; a read error may be the cause. The chain carries TRBV11-2 and TRBJ2-7; TRBD1 might be the D (6 bases). Germline CDR1 is SGHAT and CDR2 is FQNNGV. This CDR3 has 13 amino acids. DNA of the CDR3: TGTGCCAGCGGCTTTGAGACAGGCTACGAGCAGTGCTTC. It translates to CASGFETGYEQCF.

This clonotype has a handful of counts. The chain has TRBV5-1 and TRBJ2-5, with 10 bases that match TRBD2. Germline loops: CDR1 SGHRS, CDR2 YFSETQ. Trimming took 4 bases from V and 4 from J; bases not matched to a gene: 7. The CDR3 is 15 residues long. This CDR3 reads CASSPEREGGETQYF. The CDR3 nucleotides read TGCGCCAGCAGCCCCGAGCGGGAGGGCGGAGAGACCCAGTACTTC.

The J gene is TRBJ2-3, the V gene TRBV7-9; weak D call: TRBD1 (5 bases). Trimming took 6 bases from V and 6 from J, leaving 13 bases between them. Germline assignment: CDR1 SEHNR and CDR2 FQNEAQ (reference sequence). The CDR3 spans 13 residues. This CDR3 reads CASSRQGRDTQYF. The CDR3 DNA sequence: TGTGCCAGCAGTCGGCAGGGAAGGGATACGCAGTATTTT.

J is TRBJ1-6 and V is TRBV7-2, with a weak D call TRBD1 (5 bases). This CDR3 has 15 residues. In germline, CDR1 is SGHTA, CDR2 FQGNSA. The V end lost 7 bases, the J end lost 4 bases, and 14 bases lay between the germline ends. The CDR3, as DNA: TGTGCCAGCAATCCACTGCCAGGGTATAATTCACCCCTCCACTTT. Translation: CASNPLPGYNSPLHF.

This clonotype was seen a handful of times. The chain carries TRBV28 and TRBJ2-4; 8 nucleotides align to TRBD2. Germline V gene data show CDR1 as MDHEN and CDR2 as SYDVKM. V shed 1 base and J 4 bases; nucleotides not matched to a gene: 9. The CDR3 is made up of 17 amino acids. The CDR3 sequence: CASSLSLSGRDKNIQYF. CDR3 sequence (DNA): TGTGCCAGCAGTTTATCACTTTCCGGGAGGGATAAAAACATTCAGTACTTC. The variable domain in full, with the rest retrieved from reference TRBV28 and TRBJ2-4, is DVKVTQSSRYLVKRTGEKVFLECVQDMDHENMFWYRQDPGLGLRLIYFSYDVKMKEKGDIPEGYSVSREKKERFSLILESASTNQTSMYLCASSLSLSGRDKNIQYFGAGTRLSVL.

This clonotype was picked up many times. V usage is TRBV12-3 or TRBV12-4 and J usage is TRBJ1-4, with 7 bases fitting TRBD1. J was trimmed by 5 bases and V by 4 bases; bases with no gene match: 4. CDR3 length: 14 residues. In DNA, the CDR3 is TGTGCCAGCAGTTCACAACAGGGGAATGAAAAACTGTTTTTT. Its protein product is CASSSQQGNEKLFF.

This rearrangement joins TRBV2 to TRBJ2-1; D perhaps matches TRBD2 (6 bases). The CDR3 length is 16 residues. V was cut by 1 base and J by 4 bases, with 14 bases left in between. Germline V gene data show CDR1 as SNHLY and CDR2 as FYNNEI. CDR3 nucleotide sequence: TGTGCCAGCAGTGAAGAGGCGGGACTCTTATACAATGAGCAGTTCTTC. Translation gives CASSEEAGLLYNEQFF.

This clonotype occurred a few times. This chain links TRBV27 with TRBJ1-5; D is unclear. The length of the CDR3 is 15 residues. V lost 3 bases and J 2 bases, leaving 11 bases between the germline ends. Germline V gene data show CDR1 as MNHEY and CDR2 as SMNVEV (reference sequence). The chain's CDR3 is CASSFGSAGNQPQHF. CDR3 nucleotides: TGTGCCAGCAGTTTTGGGTCGGCTGGCAATCAGCCCCAGCATTTT.

This clonotype was recorded many times. V usage is TRBV30 and J usage is TRBJ1-1; D unresolved. CDR3 length equals 13 residues. From germline, CDR1 is GTSNPN and CDR2 SVGIG (reference sequence). Deletions cut 0 bases from V and 6 bases from J, with 11 bases between. CDR3 amino acids: CAWSVGGGSEAFF. The DNA of the CDR3 is TGTGCCTGGAGTGTAGGCGGCGGATCTGAAGCTTTCTTT.